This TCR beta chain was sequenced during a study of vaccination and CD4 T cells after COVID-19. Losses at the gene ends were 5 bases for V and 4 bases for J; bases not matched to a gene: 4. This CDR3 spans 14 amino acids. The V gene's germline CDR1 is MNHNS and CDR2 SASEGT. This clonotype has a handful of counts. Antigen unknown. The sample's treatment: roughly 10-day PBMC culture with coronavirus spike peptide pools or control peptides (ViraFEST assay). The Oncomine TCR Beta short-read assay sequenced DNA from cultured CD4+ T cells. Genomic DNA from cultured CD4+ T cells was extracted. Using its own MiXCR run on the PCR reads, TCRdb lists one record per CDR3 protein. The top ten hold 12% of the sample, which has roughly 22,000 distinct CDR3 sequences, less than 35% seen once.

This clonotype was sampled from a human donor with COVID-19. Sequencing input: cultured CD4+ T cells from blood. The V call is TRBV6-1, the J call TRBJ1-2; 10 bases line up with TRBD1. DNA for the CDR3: TGTGCCAGCAGTAACCGGGACAGGGGCTATGGCTACACCTTC. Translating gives CASSNRDRGYGYTF.